This TCR beta chain was captured in a study of cytomegalovirus exposure and HLA in healthy donors. There are a few counts of this clone. The antigen remains undetermined. Study findings and constraints: Other equally common chains were less clonally expanded than HLA-associated TCR beta chains, a later analysis showed. The likely origin of a cluster of highly shared sequence variants was a sequencing artifact. There were 164 TCR beta chains listed as cytomegalovirus-associated.

This CDR3 spans 12 amino acids. Both 60 Vbeta primers and 13 Jbeta primers went into the PCR. The data were produced by immunoSEQ multiplex PCR, yet TCRdb's version contains in-frame clones alone and is incomplete. The sample includes roughly 130,000 clones, roughly four fifths of them seen just once. The specimen was PBMCs. This sequence was found in a woman between 50 and 59 years old in good health and CMV-seropositive. The chain combines TRBV21-1 with TRBJ2-3; TRBD2, the table's D call, lacks a check against the DNA. TRBV21-1 is deemed a pseudogene. The CDR3 nucleotides are TGTGCCAGCAGCGTTAGGTCAAGACTGGAGTATTTT. Amino acid sequence: CASSVRSRLEYF.